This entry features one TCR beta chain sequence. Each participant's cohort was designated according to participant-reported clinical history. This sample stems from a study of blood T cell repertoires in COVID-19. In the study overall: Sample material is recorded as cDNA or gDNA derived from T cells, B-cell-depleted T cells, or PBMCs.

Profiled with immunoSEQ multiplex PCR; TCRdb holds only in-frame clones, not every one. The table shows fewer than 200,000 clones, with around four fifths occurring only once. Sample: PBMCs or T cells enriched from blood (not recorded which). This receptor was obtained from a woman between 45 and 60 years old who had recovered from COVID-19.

CDR3 loop: CASSERGGGLQFF. The CDR3 DNA reads as TGTGCCAGCAGTGAAAGGGGCGGGGGGCTGCAGTTCTTC. V is TRBV2 and J is TRBJ2-1, with TRBD2 identical over 8 bases. CDR3 size: 13 residues. J gave up 12 bases and V 2 bases, and 6 bases lay outside the gene matches. The germline V gene has CDR1 SNHLY and CDR2 FYNNEI.